These 16 T cell receptor beta chains originate from one sample sequenced in a study of OX40 agonist ivuxolimab in advanced cancers. Only in-frame clones appear in the TCRdb table, and some are missing; sequencing was by immunoSEQ multiplex PCR. The data show 55,000 to 80,000 clones, 86% seen once. Sequenced material: CD4+ or CD8+ T cells sorted from blood, taken in a trial of the OX40 agonist ivuxolimab. The receptors come from an adult with an advanced solid tumor such as melanoma, head and neck, liver or kidney cancer.

This chain links TRBV9 with TRBJ2-5, with D tentatively TRBD1 (5 bases). The CDR3 contains 13 residues. Germline V gene lookup returns CDR1 SGDLS and CDR2 YYNGEE. V lost 4 bases and J lost 3, with 10 bases in between. The CDR3 bases are TGTGCCAGCAGCCCGACAGTTAAAGAGACCCAGTACTTC. It translates to CASSPTVKETQYF.

The table lists this clone with a count of one. The J gene is TRBJ2-3, the V gene TRBV11-3, with 10 bases lining up with TRBD2. Germline values: CDR1 SGHNT, CDR2 YENEEA. The CDR3 runs to 15 residues. J gave up 6 bases and V 4 bases, and 7 bases lay outside the gene matches. Here the CDR3 DNA reads TGTGCCAGCAGCTCCCAAACTAGCGGGATTGATACGCAGTATTTT. Amino acid sequence: CASSSQTSGIDTQYF.

This chain connects TRBV7-2 to TRBJ2-4, with D possibly being TRBD1 or TRBD2 (5 bases each). This CDR3 is 13 amino acids long. Trimming pared 0 bases from V and 7 bases from J, leaving 7 bases between. Looked up from germline, CDR1 is SGHTA and CDR2 is FQGNSA. The CDR3 coding sequence is TGTGCCAGCAGCTTAGCCAGGGAGAACATTCAGTACTTC. Encoded protein: CASSLARENIQYF.

The chain has TRBV4-3 and TRBJ1-5; TRBD1 is a possible D gene (6 bases). V lost 2 bases to trimming and J lost 3 bases, with 17 bases between them. There are 17 residues in the CDR3. Looked up from germline, CDR1 is LGHNA and CDR2 is YSLEER. In DNA form, the CDR3 reads TGCGCCAGCAGCCAATCGTTGCCGGACAGCCTCAATCAGCCCCAGCATTTT. It specifies CASSQSLPDSLNQPQHF.

J is TRBJ2-7 and V is TRBV7-6; 11 bases match TRBD2. The CDR3 totals 16 residues. J lost 2 bases, V lost 2 bases, and 5 bases had no gene match. CDR1 and CDR2 (germline): SGHVS, FNYEAQ. CDR3: CASSLNLAGGAYEQYF. CDR3 coding DNA: TGTGCCAGCAGCTTAAACCTAGCGGGAGGTGCCTACGAGCAGTACTTC.

The chain joins TRBV11-1 to TRBJ1-5; the match to TRBD1 covers 8 bases. The junction had 4 bases not matched to a gene; V was cut back by 5 bases and J by 7 bases. This CDR3 comprises 13 residues. Germline assignment: CDR1 SGHAT and CDR2 FQDESV (reference sequence). The CDR3 loop is CASSPQGDQPQHF. The CDR3 DNA sequence: TGTGCCAGCAGCCCACAGGGGGACCAGCCCCAGCATTTT.

This chain links TRBV12-5 with TRBJ2-3; 9 nucleotides match TRBD2. This CDR3 comprises 14 residues. After removal of 4 bases from V and 3 bases from J, the junction contained 2 bases not matched to a gene. Germline CDR1 LGHNT, CDR2 FRNRAP. In nucleotides, the CDR3 is TGTGCTAGTGGTTCTAGCGGGATGACAGATACGCAGTATTTT. Translated, it gives CASGSSGMTDTQYF. Drawing the rest from reference TRBV12-5 and TRBJ2-3, the complete variable domain is DARVTQTPRHKVTEMGQEVTMRCQPILGHNTVFWYRQTMMQGLELLAYFRNRAPLDDSGMPKDRFSAEMPDATLATLKIQPSEPRDSAVYFCASGSSGMTDTQYFGPGTRLTVL.

The gene calls are TRBV4-1 and TRBJ2-3, with 7 bases identical to TRBD1. J gave up 1 base and V 2 bases, and 9 bases lay outside the gene matches. The CDR3 spans 17 residues. The V gene's germline CDR1 is MGHRA and CDR2 YSYEKL. The CDR3 DNA is TGCGCCAGCAGCCAATCTCCCCCCCAGGGGGGCACAGATACGCAGTATTTT. This sequence encodes CASSQSPPQGGTDTQYF.

This clone was recorded a few times. V and J are TRBV7-6 and TRBJ2-3, with a possible D match to TRBD2 (5 bases). Germline V CDR1 and CDR2: SGHVS, FNYEAQ. The CDR3 runs to 15 residues. V was trimmed by 0 bases and J by 4 bases, leaving 11 bases between them. The CDR3 bases are TGTGCCAGCAGCTTAGCAGGGAGTTTGGCAGATACGCAGTATTTT. Amino acids: CASSLAGSLADTQYF.

The chain uses TRBV10-1 and TRBJ2-5, with 8 bases identical to TRBD2. Germline assignment: CDR1 WNHNN and CDR2 SYGVQD (reference sequence). Trimming removed 0 bases from V and 4 bases from J; junction bases left unmatched: 4. The CDR3 totals 15 residues. As DNA, the CDR3 is TGCGCCAGCAGTGAGTCAACGGGAGGGCCAGAGACCCAGTACTTC. It is translated as CASSESTGGPETQYF.

Notes on this clone: One end of the junction does not line up with germline, which may come from a read error. The chain has TRBV7-7 and TRBJ2-5; 8 bases align to TRBD2. The length of the CDR3 is 14 residues. Per the germline V gene, CDR1 is SSHAT and CDR2 is FNYEAQ (reference sequence). The CDR3 sequence is CASSSRREGETQYF. The CDR3, as DNA: TGTGCTAGCAGCTCCCGACGGGAGGGGGAGACCCAGTACTTC. Full variable domain (rest looked up from reference TRBV7-7 and TRBJ2-5): GAGVSQSPRYKVTKRGQDVTLRCDPISSHATLYWYQQALGQGPEFLTYFNYEAQPDKSGLPSDRFSAERPEGSISTLTIQRTEQRDSAMYRCASSSRREGETQYFGPGTRLLVL.

This chain links TRBV7-3 with TRBJ2-1; possible D gene TRBD2, 6 bases. CDR1 and CDR2 (germline): SGHTA, FQGTGA. V lost 5 bases to trimming and J lost 5 bases, with 10 bases between them. CDR3 length: 13 residues. The chain's CDR3 is CASSRGNNNEQFF. The CDR3 coding sequence is TGTGCCAGCAGCCGCGGGAATAACAATGAGCAGTTCTTC.

V is TRBV7-8 and J is TRBJ2-5, with TRBD1 as a possible D gene (5 bases). The CDR3 consists of 11 residues. Germline V CDR1 and CDR2: SGHVS, FQNEAQ. The ends were cut back, 5 bases at V and 10 bases at J, with 11 bases in the middle. The CDR3 region has the DNA TGTGCCAGCAGCCCCGACAGTTTCCAGTACTTC. Translating gives CASSPDSFQYF.

V usage is TRBV9 and J usage is TRBJ1-5; the D gene is possibly TRBD1 (6 bases). The CDR3 is 15 residues long. Germline CDR1 is SGDLS and CDR2 is YYNGEE. Trimming stripped 0 bases from V and 4 bases from J, with 11 bases between. The CDR3 protein is CASSVGSQGNQPQHF. The CDR3 region has the DNA TGTGCCAGCAGCGTAGGTTCACAGGGAAATCAGCCCCAGCATTTT.

This CDR3 reads CASSLNAPNEKLFF. CDR3 coding DNA: TGTGCCAGCAGTTTGAATGCTCCTAATGAAAAACTGTTTTTT. The chain joins TRBV28 to TRBJ1-4; D gene ambiguous. The CDR3 extends over 14 amino acids. Germline CDR1 reads MDHEN; CDR2 reads SYDVKM. The V end was cut by 3 bases, the J end by 3 bases, with 8 bases between.

V is TRBV7-9 and J is TRBJ2-7; possibly TRBD1 or TRBD2 for D (6 bases each). This CDR3 spans 15 amino acids. Germline values: CDR1 SEHNR, CDR2 FQNEAQ (reference sequence). V dropped 5 bases and J dropped 0 bases, with 14 bases sitting between them. CDR3 DNA: TGTGCCAGCAGCCTGAGGGGGGAGAGCTCCTACGAGCAGTACTTC. Amino acid sequence: CASSLRGESSYEQYF.